The text below deals with one T cell receptor beta chain. These data come from a study of T cells in Graves' hyperthyroidism and ophthalmopathy. Amplification targeted TCR beta CDR3 regions from RNA transcripts. During a first-round RT-PCR of the TCR CDR3, the HTBI primer set was used. TCRdb re-derived calls from the multiplex PCR reads in MiXCR, one entry per CDR3 protein. There are 500,000 to 600,000 distinct CDR3 sequences in the sample; 35% to 55% occur only once, and under 20% lies in the top ten. The sample taken for sequencing was peripheral blood or thyroid tissue (not recorded which). This TCR was recovered from an adult woman with Graves' disease, either hyperthyroidism or ophthalmopathy (not recorded which).

The CDR3 reads CSASQGQEHF. The CDR3 nucleotides read TGCAGTGCTAGTCAGGGACAGGAGCATTTT. The V call is TRBV20-1, the J call TRBJ1-5; 8 bases are shared with TRBD1. The V and J ends lost 3 bases and 14 bases, in that order; junction bases with no gene match: 3. The CDR3 has 10 residues. Looked up from germline, CDR1 is DFQATT and CDR2 is SNEGSKA (reference sequence).